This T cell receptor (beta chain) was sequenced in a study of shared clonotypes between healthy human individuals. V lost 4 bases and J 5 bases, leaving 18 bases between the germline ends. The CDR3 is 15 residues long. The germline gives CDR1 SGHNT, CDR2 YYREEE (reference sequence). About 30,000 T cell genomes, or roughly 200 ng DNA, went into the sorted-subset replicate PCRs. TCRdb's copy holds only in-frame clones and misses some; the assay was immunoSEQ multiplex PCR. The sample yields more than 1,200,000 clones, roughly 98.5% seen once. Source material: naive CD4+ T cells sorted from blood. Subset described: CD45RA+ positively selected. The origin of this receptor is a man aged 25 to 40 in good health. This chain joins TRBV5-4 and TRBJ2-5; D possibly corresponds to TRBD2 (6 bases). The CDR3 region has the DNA TGTGCCAGCAGCCAAAAGACTAGACTTGGGGAGACCCAGTACTTC. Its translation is CASSQKTRLGETQYF.